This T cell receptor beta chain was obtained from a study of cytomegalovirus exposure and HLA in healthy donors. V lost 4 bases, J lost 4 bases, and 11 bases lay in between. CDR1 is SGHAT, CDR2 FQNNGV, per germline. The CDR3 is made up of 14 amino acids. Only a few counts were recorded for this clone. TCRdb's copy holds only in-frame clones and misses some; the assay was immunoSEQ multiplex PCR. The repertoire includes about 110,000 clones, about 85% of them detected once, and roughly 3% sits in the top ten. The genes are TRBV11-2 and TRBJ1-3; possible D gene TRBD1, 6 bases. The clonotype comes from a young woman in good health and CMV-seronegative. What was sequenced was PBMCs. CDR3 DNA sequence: TGTGCCAGCAGCTCGCCTAGGGGGGGAAACACCATATATTTT. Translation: CASSSPRGGNTIYF.